This TCR beta chain is from a study of monozygotic twins with inflammatory bowel disease. TCRdb reworked the 5' RACE reads into one entry per CDR3 protein, no DNA. The ten top clones account for 1.6%, within a sample of approximately 200,000 distinct CDR3 sequences. Germline V gene sequence: CDR1 SGDLS, CDR2 YYNGEE. The CDR3 has 14 residues. For every donor, one blood sample of over 2 ml was drawn. V usage is TRBV9 and J usage is TRBJ2-5; TCRdb gives TRBD1 as the D gene, but with no DNA this cannot be confirmed. The receptor was derived from a human donor with ulcerative colitis or Crohn's disease, or a healthy co-twin of an affected twin (not recorded which). The sequencing input was blood. CDR3 region: CASSAESGRETQYF.